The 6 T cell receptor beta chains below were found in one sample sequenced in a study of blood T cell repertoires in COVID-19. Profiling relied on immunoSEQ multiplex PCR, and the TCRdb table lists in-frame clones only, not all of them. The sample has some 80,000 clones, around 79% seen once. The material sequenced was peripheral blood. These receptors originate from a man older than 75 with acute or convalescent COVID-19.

In nucleotides, the CDR3 is TGTGCCAGCTCACAGGGCGGCAGGGCCTACGAGCAGTACTTC. This gives the protein CASSQGGRAYEQYF. This sequence joins TRBV18 and TRBJ2-7; perhaps TRBD1 as D (5 bases). Germline CDR1 reads KGHSH; CDR2 reads LQKENI. The CDR3 extends over 14 amino acids. The germline V and J ends were trimmed by 4 bases and 2 bases, with 12 bases remaining between them.

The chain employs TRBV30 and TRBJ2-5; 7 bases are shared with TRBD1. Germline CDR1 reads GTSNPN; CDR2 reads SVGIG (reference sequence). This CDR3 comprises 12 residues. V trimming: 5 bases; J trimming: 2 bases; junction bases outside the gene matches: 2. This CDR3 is CAWGTAQETQYF. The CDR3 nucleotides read TGTGCCTGGGGGACAGCTCAAGAGACCCAGTACTTC.

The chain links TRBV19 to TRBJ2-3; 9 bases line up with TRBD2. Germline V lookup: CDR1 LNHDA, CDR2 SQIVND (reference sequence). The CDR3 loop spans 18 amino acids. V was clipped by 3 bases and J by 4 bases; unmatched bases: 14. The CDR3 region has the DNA TGTGCCAGTAGTATGGGGGCTAGCGGGGTTCTAGCTGCAGATACGCAGTATTTT. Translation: CASSMGASGVLAADTQYF. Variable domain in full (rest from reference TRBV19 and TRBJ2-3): DGGITQSPKYLFRKEGQNVTLSCEQNLNHDAMYWYRQDPGQGLRLIYYSQIVNDFQKGDIAEGYSVSREKKESFPLTVTSAQKNPTAFYLCASSMGASGVLAADTQYFGPGTRLTVL.

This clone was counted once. Here the CDR3 DNA reads TGTGCCAGCAGCCGGGGACAGGTCTATGGCTACACCTTC. It translates to CASSRGQVYGYTF. The genes are TRBV11-2 and TRBJ1-2; 8 nucleotides line up with TRBD1. J was trimmed by 4 bases and V by 5 bases; bases with no gene match: 3. Germline V gene sequence: CDR1 SGHAT, CDR2 FQNNGV. CDR3 length: 13 amino acids.

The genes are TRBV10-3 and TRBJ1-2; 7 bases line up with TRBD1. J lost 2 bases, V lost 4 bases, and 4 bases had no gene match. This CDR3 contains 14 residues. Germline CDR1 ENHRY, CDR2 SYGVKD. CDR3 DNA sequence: TGTGCCATCAGTGCAGGGGGAGACAACTATGGCTACACCTTC. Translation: CAISAGGDNYGYTF.

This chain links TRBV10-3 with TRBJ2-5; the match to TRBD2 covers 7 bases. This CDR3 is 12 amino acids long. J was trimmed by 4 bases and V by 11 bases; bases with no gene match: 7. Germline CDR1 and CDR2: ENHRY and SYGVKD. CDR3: CAVGGTPETQYF. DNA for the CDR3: TGTGCCGTCGGGGGGACCCCAGAGACCCAGTACTTC.